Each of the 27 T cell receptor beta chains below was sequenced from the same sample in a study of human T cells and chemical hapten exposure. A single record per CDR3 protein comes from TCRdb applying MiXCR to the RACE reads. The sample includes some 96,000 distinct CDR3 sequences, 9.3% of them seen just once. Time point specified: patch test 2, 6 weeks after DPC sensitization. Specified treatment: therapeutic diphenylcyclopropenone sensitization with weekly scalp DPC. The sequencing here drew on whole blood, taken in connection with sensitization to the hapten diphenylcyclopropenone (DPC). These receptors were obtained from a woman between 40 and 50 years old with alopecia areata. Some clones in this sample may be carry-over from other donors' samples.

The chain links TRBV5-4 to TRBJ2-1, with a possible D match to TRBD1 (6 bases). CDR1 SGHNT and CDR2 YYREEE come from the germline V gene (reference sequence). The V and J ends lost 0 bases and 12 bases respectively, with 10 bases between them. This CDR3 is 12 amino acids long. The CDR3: CASSLAGEVQFF. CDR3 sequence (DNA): TGTGCCAGCAGCTTGGCAGGGGAAGTGCAGTTCTTC. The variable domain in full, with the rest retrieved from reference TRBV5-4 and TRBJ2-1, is ETGVTQSPTHLIKTRGQQVTLRCSSQSGHNTVSWYQQALGQGPQFIFQYYREEENGRGNFPPRFSGLQFPNYSSELNVNALELDDSALYLCASSLAGEVQFFGPGTRLTVL.

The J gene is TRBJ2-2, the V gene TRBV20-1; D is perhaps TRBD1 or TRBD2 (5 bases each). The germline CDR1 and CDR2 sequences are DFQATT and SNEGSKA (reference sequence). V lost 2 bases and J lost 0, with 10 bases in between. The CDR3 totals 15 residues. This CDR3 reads CSARFGASNTGELFF. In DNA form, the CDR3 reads TGCAGTGCTAGATTCGGGGCCTCGAACACCGGGGAGCTGTTTTTT.

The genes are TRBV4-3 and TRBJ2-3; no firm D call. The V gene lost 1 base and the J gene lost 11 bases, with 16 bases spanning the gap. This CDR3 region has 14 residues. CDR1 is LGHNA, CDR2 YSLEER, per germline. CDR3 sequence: CASSQAFGQGWQYF. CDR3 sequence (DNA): TGCGCCAGCAGCCAAGCGTTCGGGCAAGGTTGGCAGTATTTT.

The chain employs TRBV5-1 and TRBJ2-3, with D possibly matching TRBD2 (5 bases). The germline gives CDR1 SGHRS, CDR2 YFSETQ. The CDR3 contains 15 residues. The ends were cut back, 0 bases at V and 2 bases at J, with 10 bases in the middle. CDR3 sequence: CASSLAGYTTDTQYF. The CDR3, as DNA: TGCGCCAGCAGCTTGGCGGGATATACCACAGATACGCAGTATTTT.

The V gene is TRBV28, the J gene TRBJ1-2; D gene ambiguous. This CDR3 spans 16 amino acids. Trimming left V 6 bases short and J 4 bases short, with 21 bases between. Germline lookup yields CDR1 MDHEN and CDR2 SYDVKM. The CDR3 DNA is TGTGCCAGCAGCCCCGCGGGAGTCCAGACCCTCTATGGCTACACCTTC. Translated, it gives CASSPAGVQTLYGYTF.

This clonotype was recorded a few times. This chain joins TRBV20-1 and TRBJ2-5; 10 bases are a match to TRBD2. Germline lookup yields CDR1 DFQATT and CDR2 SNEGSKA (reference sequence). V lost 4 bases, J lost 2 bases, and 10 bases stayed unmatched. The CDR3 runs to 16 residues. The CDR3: CSATLLLAGQQETQYF. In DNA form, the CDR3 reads TGCAGTGCTACGCTACTACTAGCGGGACAGCAAGAGACCCAGTACTTC.

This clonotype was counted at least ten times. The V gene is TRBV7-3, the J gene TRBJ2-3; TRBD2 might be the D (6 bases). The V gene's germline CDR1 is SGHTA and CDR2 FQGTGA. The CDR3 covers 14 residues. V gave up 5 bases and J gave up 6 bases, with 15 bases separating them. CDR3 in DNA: TGTGCCAGCAGCCCGGGACTGCCGTCGGATACGCAGTATTTT. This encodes CASSPGLPSDTQYF.

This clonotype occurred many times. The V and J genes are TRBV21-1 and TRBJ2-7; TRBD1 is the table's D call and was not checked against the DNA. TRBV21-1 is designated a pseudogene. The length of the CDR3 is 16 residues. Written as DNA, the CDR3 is TGTGCCAGCAGCAAAGTGAGGACAGAATTTTCCTACGAGCAGTACTTC. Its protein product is CASSKVRTEFSYEQYF.

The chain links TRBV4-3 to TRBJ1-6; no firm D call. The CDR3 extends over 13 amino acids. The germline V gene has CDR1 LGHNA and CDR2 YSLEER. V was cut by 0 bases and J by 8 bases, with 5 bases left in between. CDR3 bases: TGCGCCAGCAGCCAAGATTTATATTCACCCCTCCACTTT. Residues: CASSQDLYSPLHF.

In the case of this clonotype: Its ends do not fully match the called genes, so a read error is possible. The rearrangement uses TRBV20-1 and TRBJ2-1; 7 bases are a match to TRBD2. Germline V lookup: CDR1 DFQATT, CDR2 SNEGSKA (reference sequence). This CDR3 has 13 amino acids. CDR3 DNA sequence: TGCAGAGCTAGCGGCTATATCTACAATGAGCAGTTCTTC. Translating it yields CRASGYIYNEQFF.

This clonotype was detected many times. CDR3 sequence (DNA): TGCAGTGCCTACTCCCGCTCTGGAAACACCATATATTTT. This sequence encodes CSAYSRSGNTIYF. The chain employs TRBV20-1 and TRBJ1-3; unclear D gene. V lost 6 bases, J lost 0 bases, and 9 bases lay in between. CDR3 length equals 13 residues. The germline CDR1 and CDR2 sequences are DFQATT and SNEGSKA (reference sequence).

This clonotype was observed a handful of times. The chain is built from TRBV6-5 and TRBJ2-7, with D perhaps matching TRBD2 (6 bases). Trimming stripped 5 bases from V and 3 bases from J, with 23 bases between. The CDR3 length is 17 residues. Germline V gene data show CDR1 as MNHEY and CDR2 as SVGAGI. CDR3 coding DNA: TGTGCCAGCAGTCGACCTCGTACCCGGACTACAATCTACGAGCAGTACTTC. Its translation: CASSRPRTRTTIYEQYF.

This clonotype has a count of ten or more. The CDR3 region is CASSQDMSGRRSYEQYF. DNA for the CDR3: TGCGCCAGCAGCCAAGATATGAGCGGGAGGAGGTCCTACGAGCAGTACTTC. The chain has TRBV4-3 and TRBJ2-7, with TRBD2 identical over 9 bases. CDR1 LGHNA and CDR2 YSLEER come from the germline V gene. The CDR3 spans 17 residues. The V gene end was trimmed by 0 bases and the J gene end by 1 base; junction bases not matched to a gene: 7.

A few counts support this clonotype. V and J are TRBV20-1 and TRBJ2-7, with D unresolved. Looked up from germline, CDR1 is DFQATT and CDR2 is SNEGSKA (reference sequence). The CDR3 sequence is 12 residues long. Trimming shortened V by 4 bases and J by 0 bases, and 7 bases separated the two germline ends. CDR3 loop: CSATPDSYEQYF. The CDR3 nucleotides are TGCAGTGCTACTCCAGACTCCTACGAGCAGTACTTC.

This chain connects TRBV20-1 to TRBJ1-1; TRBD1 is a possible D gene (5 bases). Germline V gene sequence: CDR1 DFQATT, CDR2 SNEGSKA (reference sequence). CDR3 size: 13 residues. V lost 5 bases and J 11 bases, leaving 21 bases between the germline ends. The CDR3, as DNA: TGCAGTGCTGGTGCAGGGCGAATCTCTGTGGCTTTCTTT. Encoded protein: CSAGAGRISVAFF.

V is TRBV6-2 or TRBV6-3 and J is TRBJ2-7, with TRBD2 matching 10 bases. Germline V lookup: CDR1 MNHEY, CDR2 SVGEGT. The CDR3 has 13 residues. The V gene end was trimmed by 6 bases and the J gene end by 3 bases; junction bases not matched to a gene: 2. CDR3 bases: TGTGCCAGCAGCCGGACTAGCGGCTACGAGCAGTACTTC. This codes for CASSRTSGYEQYF.

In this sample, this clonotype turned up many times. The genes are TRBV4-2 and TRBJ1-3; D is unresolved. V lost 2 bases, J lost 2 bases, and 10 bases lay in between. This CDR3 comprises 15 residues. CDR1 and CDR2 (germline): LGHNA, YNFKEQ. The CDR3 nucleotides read TGTGCCAGCAGCCAACCCCTAGAGCCTGGAAACACCATATATTTT. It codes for CASSQPLEPGNTIYF.

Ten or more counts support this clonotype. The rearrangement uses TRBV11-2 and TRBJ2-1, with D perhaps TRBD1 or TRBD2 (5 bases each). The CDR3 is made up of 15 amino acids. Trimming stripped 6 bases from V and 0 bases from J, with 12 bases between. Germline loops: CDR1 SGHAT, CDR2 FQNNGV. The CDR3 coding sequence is TGTGCCAGCAGATTCGGGGCTAGCTCCTACAATGAGCAGTTCTTC. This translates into CASRFGASSYNEQFF.

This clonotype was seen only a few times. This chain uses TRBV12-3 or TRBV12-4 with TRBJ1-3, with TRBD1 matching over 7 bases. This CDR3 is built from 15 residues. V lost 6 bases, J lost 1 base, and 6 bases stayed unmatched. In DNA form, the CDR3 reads TGTGCCAGCAGCTGGACAGGACCTTCTGGAAACACCATATATTTT. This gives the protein CASSWTGPSGNTIYF.

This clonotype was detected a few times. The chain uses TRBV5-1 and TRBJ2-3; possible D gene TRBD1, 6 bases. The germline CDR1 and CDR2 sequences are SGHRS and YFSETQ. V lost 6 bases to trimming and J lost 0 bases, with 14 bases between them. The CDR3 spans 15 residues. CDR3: CASTQGASSTDTQYF. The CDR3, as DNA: TGCGCCAGCACACAGGGCGCCTCTAGCACAGATACGCAGTATTTT.

The CDR3 nucleotides are TGTGCCAGCAGTGAGGCTCCGGGACAGGGACCCACAGATACGCAGTATTTT. Its protein is CASSEAPGQGPTDTQYF. This chain connects TRBV27 to TRBJ2-3, with 9 bases lining up with TRBD1. V was pared by 5 bases and J by 2 bases, with 11 bases of the junction left unmatched. The length of the CDR3 is 17 residues. Germline lookup yields CDR1 MNHEY and CDR2 SMNVEV (reference sequence).

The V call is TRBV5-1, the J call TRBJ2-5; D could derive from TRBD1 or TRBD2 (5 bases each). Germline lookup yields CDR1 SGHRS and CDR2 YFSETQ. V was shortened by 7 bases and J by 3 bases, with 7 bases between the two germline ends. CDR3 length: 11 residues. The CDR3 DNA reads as TGCGCCAGCCGGGACGAAGAGACCCAGTACTTC. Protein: CASRDEETQYF.

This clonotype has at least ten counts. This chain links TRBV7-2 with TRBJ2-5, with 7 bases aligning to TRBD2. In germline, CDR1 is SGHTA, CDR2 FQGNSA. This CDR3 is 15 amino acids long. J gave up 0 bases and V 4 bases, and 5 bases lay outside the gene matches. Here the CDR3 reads CASSYAGTNQETQYF. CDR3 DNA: TGTGCCAGCAGCTATGCCGGGACTAACCAAGAGACCCAGTACTTC.

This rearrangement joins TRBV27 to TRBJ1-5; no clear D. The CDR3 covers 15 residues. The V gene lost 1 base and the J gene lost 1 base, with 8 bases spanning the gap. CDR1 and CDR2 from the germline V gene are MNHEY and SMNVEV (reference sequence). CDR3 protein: CASSLFRGSNQPQHF. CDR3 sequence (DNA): TGTGCCAGCAGTTTATTTCGGGGAAGCAATCAGCCCCAGCATTTT.

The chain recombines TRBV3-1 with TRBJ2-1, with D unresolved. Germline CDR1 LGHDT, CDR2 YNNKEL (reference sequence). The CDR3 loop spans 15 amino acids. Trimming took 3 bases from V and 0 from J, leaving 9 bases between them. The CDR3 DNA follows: TGTGCCAGCAGCCAGGCCGCAAGCTCCTACAATGAGCAGTTCTTC. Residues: CASSQAASSYNEQFF.

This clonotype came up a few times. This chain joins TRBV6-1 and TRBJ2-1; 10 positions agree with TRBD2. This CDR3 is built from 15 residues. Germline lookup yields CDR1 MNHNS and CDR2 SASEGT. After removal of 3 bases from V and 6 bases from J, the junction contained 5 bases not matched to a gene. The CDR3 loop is CASSEGLAGANEQFF. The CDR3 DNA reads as TGTGCCAGCAGTGAGGGGCTAGCGGGAGCCAATGAGCAGTTCTTC.

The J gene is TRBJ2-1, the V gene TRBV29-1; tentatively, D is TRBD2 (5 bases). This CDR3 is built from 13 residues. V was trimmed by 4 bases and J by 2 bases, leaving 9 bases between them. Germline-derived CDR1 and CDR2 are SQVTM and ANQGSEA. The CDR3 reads CSVGGSAYNEQFF. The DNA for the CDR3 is TGCAGCGTTGGAGGGAGTGCCTACAATGAGCAGTTCTTC.